Listed here is a single T cell receptor beta chain. Its antigen remains unknown. Trimming took 6 bases from V and 6 from J; bases not matched to a gene: 10. This CDR3 is built from 16 residues. The germline V gene encodes CDR1 LNHNV and CDR2 YYDKDF (reference sequence). This sample stems from a study of OX40 agonist ivuxolimab in advanced cancers. Points from the study as a whole: At 0.1 to 3.0 mg/kg, clonal expansion of CD4+ and CD8+ blood T cells had occurred by week 6.

Produced via immunoSEQ multiplex PCR; TCRdb's table is partial and in-frame only. The sample shows tens of thousands of clones, over 75% of them seen only once. The gene calls are TRBV15 and TRBJ2-2; 10 positions match TRBD1. This clonotype was sampled from an adult with an advanced solid tumor such as melanoma, head and neck, liver or kidney cancer. Sequenced material: CD4+ or CD8+ T cells sorted from blood, taken in a trial of the OX40 agonist ivuxolimab. In DNA, the CDR3 is TGTGCCACCAGATCAGGCGGGACAGGGGTAGCCGGGGAGCTGTTTTTT. This gives the protein CATRSGGTGVAGELFF.